This T cell receptor (beta chain) was documented in a study of blood T cell repertoires in COVID-19. At the level of the study: Collection of acute and convalescent COVID-19 samples took place in the United States, Italy and Spain. T cells, B-cell-depleted T cells, or PBMCs provided the cDNA or gDNA that served as material.

V dropped 4 bases and J dropped 9 bases, with 14 bases sitting between them. From germline, CDR1 is SGDLS and CDR2 YYNGEE. This CDR3 comprises 14 residues. Original data processing: Quantification of nucleated cells was approximated via reference gene primer amplification. Some clones are missing from TCRdb's copy, which holds only in-frame ones; the method was immunoSEQ multiplex PCR. D and trimming were read from the DNA, whereas the V and J calls and clone size are those reported in that table. There are 95,000 to 100,000 clones in the sample; approximately 89% occur only once, and approximately 10% lies in the top ten.

This chain links TRBV9 with TRBJ1-6, with D maybe TRBD1 (5 bases). The sample comprised peripheral blood. This TCR derives from a woman aged 25-40 years with acute or convalescent COVID-19. As DNA, the CDR3 is TGTGCCAGCAGCCAAGGAGGGGAGGGTTCACCCCTCCACTTT. Its translation is CASSQGGEGSPLHF.